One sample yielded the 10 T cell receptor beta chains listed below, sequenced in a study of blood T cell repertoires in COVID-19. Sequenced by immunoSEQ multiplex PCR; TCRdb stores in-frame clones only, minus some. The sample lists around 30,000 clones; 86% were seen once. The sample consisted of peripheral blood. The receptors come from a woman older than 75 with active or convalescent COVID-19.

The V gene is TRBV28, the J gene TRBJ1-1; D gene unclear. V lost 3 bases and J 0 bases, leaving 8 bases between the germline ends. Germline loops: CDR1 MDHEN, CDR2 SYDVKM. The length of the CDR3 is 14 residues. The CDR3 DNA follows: TGTGCCAGCAGTTTGGCAGTTATGAACACTGAAGCTTTCTTT. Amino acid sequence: CASSLAVMNTEAFF.

The CDR3 region is CASSSDYRVTGELFF. The CDR3 DNA reads as TGTGCCAGCAGCTCGGACTATAGGGTCACCGGGGAGCTGTTTTTT. The chain has TRBV3-1 (or the pseudogene TRBV3-2) and TRBJ2-2, with a possible D match to TRBD2 (6 bases). Per germline, CDR1 LGHDT and CDR2 YNNKEL (reference sequence). V gave up 5 bases and J gave up 4 bases, with 14 bases separating them. This CDR3 has 15 residues.

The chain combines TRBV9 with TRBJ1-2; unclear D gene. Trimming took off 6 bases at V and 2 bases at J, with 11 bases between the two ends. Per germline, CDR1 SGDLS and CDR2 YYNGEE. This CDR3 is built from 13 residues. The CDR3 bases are TGTGCCAGCAACCGCGGCACCAACTATGGCTACACCTTC. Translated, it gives CASNRGTNYGYTF.

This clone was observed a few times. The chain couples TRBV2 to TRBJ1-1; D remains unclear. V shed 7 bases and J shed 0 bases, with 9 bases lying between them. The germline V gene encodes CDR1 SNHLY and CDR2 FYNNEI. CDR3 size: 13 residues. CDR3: CASIFDMNTEAFF. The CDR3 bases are TGTGCCAGCATTTTCGACATGAACACTGAAGCTTTCTTT. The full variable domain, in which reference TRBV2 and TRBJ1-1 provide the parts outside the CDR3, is EPEVTQTPSHQVTQMGQEVILRCVPISNHLYFYWYRQILGQKVEFLVSFYNNEISEKSEIFDDQFSVERPDGSNFTLKIRSTKLEDSAMYFCASIFDMNTEAFFGQGTRLTVV.

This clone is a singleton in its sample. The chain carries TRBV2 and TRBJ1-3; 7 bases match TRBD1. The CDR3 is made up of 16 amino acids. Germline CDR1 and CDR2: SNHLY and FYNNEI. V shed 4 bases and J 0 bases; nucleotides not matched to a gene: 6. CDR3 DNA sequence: TGTGCCAGCAGTGGGGGGACAGTCTACTCTGGAAACACCATATATTTT. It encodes CASSGGTVYSGNTIYF.

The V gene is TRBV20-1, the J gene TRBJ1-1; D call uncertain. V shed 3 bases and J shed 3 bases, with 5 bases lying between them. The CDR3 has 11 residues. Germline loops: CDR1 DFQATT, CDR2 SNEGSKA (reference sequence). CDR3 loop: CSARGDTEAFF. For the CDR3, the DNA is TGCAGTGCTAGGGGAGACACTGAAGCTTTCTTT.

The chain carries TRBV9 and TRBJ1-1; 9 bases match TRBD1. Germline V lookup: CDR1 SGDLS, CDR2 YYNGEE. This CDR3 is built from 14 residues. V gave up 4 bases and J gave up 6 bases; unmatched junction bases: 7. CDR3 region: CASSQGQGGAEAFF. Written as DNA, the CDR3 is TGTGCCAGCAGCCAGGGACAGGGAGGCGCTGAAGCTTTCTTT.

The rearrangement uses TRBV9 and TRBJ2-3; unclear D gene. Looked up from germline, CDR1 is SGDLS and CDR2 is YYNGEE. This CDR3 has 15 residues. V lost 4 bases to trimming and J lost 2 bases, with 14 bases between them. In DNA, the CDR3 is TGTGCCAGCAGCTCCCAGGTGGGTCCCACAGATACGCAGTATTTT. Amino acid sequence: CASSSQVGPTDTQYF. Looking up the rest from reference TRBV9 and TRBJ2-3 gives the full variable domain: DSGVTQTPKHLITATGQRVTLRCSPRSGDLSVYWYQQSLDQGLQFLIQYYNGEERAKGNILERFSAQQFPDLHSELNLSSLELGDSALYFCASSSQVGPTDTQYFGPGTRLTVL.

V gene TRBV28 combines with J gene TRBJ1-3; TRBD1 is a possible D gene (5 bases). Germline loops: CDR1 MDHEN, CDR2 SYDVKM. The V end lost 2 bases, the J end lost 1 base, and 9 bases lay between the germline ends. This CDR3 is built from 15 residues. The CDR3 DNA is TGTGCCAGCAGTTTACCCCAGGGATCTGGAAACACCATATATTTT. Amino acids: CASSLPQGSGNTIYF.

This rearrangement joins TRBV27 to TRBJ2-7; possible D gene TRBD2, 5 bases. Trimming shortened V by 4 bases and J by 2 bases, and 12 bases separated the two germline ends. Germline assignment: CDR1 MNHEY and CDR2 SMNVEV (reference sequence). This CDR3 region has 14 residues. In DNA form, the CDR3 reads TGTGCCAGCAGTTACCTCCGGGATACCTACGAGCAGTACTTC. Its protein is CASSYLRDTYEQYF.